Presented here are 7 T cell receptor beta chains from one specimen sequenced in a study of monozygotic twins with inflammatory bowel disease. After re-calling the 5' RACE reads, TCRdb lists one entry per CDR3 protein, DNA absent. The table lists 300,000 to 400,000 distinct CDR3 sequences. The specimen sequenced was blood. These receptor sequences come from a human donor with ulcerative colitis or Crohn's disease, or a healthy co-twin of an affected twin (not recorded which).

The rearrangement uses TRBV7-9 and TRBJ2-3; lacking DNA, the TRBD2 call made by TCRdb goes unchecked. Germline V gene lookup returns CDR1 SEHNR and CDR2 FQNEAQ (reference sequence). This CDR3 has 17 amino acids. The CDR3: CASSRGASGGWTDTQYF.

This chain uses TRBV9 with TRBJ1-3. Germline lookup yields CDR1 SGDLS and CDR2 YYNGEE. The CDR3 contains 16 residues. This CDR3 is CASSLSRTNSGNTIYF.

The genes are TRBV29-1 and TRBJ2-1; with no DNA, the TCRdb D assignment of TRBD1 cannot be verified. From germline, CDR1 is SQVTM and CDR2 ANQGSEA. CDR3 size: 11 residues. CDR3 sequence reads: CSVAAEKGGFF.

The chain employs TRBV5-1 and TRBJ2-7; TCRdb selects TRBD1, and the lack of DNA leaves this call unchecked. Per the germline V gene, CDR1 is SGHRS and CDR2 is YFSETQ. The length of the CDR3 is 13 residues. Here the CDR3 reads CASTPTGGYEQYF.

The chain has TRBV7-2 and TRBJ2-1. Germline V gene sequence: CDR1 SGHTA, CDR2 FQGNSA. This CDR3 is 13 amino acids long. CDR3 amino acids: CASSLLGPHEQFF.

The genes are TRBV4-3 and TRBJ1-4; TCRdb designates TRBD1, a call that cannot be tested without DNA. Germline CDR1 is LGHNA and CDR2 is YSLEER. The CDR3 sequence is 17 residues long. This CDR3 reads CASSQDTRTGRNEKLFF.

The CDR3 region is CATSRDVVQAQTGNTIYF. The chain carries TRBV15 and TRBJ1-3; the TCRdb D gene call, TRBD1, has no DNA to confirm it. This CDR3 contains 18 residues. CDR1 LNHNV and CDR2 YYDKDF come from the germline V gene (reference sequence).